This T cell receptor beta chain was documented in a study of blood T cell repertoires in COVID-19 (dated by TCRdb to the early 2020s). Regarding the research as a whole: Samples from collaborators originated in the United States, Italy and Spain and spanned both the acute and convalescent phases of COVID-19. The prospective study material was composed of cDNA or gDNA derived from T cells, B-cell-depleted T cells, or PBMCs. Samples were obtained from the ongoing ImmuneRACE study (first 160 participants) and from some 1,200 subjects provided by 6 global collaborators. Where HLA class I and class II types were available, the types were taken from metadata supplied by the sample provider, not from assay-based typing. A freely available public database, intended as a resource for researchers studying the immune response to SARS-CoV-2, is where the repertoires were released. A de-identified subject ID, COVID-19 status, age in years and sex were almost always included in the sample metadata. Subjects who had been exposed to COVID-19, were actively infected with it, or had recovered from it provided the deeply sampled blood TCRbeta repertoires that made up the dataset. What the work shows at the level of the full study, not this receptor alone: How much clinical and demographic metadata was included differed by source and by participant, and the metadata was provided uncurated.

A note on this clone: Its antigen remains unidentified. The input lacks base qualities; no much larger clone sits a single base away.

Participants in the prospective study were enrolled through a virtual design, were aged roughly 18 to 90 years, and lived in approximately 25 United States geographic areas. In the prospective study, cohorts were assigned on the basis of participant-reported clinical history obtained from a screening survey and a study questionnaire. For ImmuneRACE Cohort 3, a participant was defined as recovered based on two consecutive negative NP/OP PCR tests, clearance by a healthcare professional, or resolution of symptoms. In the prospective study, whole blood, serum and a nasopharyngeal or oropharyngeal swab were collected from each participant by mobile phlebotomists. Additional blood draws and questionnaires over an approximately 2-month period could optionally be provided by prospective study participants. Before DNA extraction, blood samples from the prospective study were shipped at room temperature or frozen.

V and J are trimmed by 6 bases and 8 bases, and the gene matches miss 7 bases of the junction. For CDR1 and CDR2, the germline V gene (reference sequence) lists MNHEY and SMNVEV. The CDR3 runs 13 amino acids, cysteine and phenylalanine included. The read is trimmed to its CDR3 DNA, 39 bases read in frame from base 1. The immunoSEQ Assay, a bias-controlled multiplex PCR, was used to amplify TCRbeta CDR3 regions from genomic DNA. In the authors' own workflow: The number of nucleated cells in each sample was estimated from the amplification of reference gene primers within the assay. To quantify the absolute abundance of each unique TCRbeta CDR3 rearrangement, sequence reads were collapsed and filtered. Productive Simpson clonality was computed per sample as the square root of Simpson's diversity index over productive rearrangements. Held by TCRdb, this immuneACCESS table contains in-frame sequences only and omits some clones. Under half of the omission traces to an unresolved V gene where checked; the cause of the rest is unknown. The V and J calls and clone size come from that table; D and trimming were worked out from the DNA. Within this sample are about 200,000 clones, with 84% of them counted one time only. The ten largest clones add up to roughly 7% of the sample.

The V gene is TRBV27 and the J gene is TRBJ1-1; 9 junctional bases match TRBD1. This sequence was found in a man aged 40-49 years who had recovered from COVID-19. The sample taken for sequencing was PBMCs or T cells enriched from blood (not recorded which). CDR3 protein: CASSPGTGLEAFF. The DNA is TGTGCCAGCAGCCCCGGGACAGGGTTAGAAGCTTTCTTT.